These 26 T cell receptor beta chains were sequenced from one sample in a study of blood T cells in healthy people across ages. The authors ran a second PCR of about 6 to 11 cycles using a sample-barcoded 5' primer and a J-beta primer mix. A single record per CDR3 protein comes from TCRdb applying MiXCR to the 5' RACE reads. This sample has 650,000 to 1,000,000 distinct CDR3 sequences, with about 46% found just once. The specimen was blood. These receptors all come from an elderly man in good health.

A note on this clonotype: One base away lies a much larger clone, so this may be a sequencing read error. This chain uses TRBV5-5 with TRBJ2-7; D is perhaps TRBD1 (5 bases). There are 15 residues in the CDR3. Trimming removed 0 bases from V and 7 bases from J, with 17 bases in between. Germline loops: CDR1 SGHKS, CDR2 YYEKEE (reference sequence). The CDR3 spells CASSLARVLNNEQYF. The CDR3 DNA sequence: TGTGCCAGCAGCTTGGCCAGGGTTTTGAACAATGAGCAGTACTTC.

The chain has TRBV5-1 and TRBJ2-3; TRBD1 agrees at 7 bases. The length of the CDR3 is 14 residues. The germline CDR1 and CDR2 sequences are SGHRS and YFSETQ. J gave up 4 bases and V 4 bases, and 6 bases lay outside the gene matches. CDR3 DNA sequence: TGCGCCAGCAGCACCCCCGACAGGGCAGATACGCAGTATTTT. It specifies CASSTPDRADTQYF. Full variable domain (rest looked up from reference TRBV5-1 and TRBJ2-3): KAGVTQTPRYLIKTRGQQVTLSCSPISGHRSVSWYQQTPGQGLQFLFEYFSETQRNKGNFPGRFSGRQFSNSRSEMNVSTLELGDSALYLCASSTPDRADTQYFGPGTRLTVL.

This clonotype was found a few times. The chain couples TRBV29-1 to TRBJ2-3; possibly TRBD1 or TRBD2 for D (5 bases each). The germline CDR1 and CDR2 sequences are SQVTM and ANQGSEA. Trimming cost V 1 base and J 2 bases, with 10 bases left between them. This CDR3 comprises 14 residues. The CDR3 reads CSVEAGGFTDTQYF. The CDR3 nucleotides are TGCAGCGTTGAAGCTGGGGGATTCACAGATACGCAGTATTTT.

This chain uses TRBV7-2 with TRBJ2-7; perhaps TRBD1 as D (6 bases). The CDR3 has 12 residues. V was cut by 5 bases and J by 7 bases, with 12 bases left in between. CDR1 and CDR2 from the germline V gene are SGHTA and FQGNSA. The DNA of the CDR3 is TGTGCCAGCAGCCACAGGGTCGGGGAGCAGTACTTC. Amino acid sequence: CASSHRVGEQYF.

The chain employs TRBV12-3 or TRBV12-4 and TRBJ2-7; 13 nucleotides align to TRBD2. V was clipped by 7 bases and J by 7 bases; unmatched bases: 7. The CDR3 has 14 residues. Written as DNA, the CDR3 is TGTGCCAGCAATCGACTAGCGGGAGGAAATGAGCAGTACTTC. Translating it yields CASNRLAGGNEQYF.

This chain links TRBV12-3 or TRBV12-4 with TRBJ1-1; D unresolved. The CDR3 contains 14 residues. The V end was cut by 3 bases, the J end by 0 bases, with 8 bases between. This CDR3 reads CASSLAYMNTEAFF. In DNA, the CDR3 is TGTGCCAGCAGTTTGGCGTATATGAACACTGAAGCTTTCTTT.

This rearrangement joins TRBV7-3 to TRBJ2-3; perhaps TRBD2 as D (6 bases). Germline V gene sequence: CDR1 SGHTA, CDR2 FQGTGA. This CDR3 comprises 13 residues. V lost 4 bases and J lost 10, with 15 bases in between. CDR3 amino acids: CASSSLTSGSQYF. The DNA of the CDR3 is TGTGCCAGCAGCTCTTTGACTAGTGGTTCGCAGTATTTT.

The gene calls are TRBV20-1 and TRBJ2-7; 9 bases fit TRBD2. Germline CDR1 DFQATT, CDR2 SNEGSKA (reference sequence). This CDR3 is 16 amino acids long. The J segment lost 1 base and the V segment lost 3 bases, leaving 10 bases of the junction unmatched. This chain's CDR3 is CSASPSSGMSSYEQYF. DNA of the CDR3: TGCAGTGCTAGTCCGTCTAGCGGGATGTCATCCTACGAGCAGTACTTC.

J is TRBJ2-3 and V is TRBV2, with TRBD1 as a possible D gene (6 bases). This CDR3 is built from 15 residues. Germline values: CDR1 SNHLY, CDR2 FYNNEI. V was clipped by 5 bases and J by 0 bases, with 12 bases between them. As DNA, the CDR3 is TGTGCCAGCAGTCAGGACAGCCCGAGCACAGATACGCAGTATTTT. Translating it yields CASSQDSPSTDTQYF.

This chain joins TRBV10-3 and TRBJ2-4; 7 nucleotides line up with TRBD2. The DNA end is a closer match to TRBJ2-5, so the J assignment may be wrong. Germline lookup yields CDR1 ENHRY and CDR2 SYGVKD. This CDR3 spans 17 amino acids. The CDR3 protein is CAISESGGYMAQETQYF. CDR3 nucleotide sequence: TGTGCCATCAGTGAGTCGGGAGGGTACATGGCCCAAGAGACCCAGTACTTC.

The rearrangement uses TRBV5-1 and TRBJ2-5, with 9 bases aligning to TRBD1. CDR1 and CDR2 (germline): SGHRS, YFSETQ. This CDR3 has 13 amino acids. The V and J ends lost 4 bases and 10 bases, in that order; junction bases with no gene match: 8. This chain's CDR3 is CASSDRGFWDQYF. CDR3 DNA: TGCGCCAGCAGCGACAGGGGGTTCTGGGACCAGTACTTC.

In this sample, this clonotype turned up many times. The CDR3 nucleotides read TGTGCCAGCAGGGACAACAGGAGATCCTACGAGCAGTACTTC. Translation: CASRDNRRSYEQYF. The V gene is TRBV27, the J gene TRBJ2-7; D is perhaps TRBD1 (5 bases). V was shortened by 6 bases and J by 1 base, with 13 bases between the two germline ends. The V gene's germline CDR1 is MNHEY and CDR2 SMNVEV (reference sequence). The CDR3 is 14 amino acids.

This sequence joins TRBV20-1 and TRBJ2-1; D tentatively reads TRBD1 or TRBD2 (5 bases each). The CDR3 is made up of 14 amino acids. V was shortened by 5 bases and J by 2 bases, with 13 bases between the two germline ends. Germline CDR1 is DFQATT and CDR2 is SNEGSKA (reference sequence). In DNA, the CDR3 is TGCAGTGCTTTCGGGACCACTACCTACAATGAGCAGTTCTTC. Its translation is CSAFGTTTYNEQFF.

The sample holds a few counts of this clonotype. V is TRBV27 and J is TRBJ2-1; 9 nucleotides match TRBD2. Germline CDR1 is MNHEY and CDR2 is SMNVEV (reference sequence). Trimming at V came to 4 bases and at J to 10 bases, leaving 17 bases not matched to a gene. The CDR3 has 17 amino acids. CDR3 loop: CASSWTLLGLAGQEQFF. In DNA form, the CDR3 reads TGTGCCAGCAGTTGGACCCTTTTGGGCCTAGCGGGACAGGAGCAGTTCTTC.

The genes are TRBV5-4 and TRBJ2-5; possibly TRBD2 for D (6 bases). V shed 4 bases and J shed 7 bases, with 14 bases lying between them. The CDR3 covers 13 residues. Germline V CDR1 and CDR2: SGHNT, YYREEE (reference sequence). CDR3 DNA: TGTGCCAGCAGCGTGGAGCTAGCGAGGACCCAGTACTTC. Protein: CASSVELARTQYF. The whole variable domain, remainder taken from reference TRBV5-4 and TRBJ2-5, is ETGVTQSPTHLIKTRGQQVTLRCSSQSGHNTVSWYQQALGQGPQFIFQYYREEENGRGNFPPRFSGLQFPNYSSELNVNALELDDSALYLCASSVELARTQYFGPGTRLLVL.

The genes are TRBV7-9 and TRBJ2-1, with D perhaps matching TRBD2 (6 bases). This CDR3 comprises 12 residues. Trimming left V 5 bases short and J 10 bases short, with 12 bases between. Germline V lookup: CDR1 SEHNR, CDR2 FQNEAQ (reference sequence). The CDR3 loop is CASSKPGLEQFF. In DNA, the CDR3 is TGTGCCAGCAGCAAACCGGGACTGGAGCAGTTCTTC.

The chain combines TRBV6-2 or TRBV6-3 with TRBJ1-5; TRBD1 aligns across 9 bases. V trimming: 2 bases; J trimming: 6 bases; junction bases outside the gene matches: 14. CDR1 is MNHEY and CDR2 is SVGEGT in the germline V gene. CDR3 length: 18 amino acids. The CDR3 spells CASSYTLKGQGTPQPQHF. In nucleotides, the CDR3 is TGTGCCAGCAGTTACACTCTAAAAGGACAGGGGACCCCTCAGCCCCAGCATTTT.

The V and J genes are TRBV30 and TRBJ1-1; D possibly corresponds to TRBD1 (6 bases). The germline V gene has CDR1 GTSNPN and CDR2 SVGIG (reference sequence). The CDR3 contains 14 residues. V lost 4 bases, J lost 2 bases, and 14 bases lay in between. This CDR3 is CAWTRRGANTEAFF. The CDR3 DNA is TGTGCCTGGACCCGCCGGGGGGCCAACACTGAAGCTTTCTTT.

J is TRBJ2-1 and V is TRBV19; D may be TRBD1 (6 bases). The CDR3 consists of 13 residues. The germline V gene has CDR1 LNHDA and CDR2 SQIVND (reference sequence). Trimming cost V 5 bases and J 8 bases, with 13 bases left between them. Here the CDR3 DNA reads TGTGCCAGTAGTTTACTCAGGGGTGATGAGCAGTTCTTC. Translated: CASSLLRGDEQFF. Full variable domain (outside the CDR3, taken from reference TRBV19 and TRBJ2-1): DGGITQSPKYLFRKEGQNVTLSCEQNLNHDAMYWYRQDPGQGLRLIYYSQIVNDFQKGDIAEGYSVSREKKESFPLTVTSAQKNPTAFYLCASSLLRGDEQFFGPGTRLTVL.

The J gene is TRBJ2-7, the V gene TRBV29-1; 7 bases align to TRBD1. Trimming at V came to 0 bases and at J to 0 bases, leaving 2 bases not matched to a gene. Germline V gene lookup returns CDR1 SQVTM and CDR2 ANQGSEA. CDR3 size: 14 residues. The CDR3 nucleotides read TGCAGCGTTGAAGATAGGACAGGCTCCTACGAGCAGTACTTC. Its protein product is CSVEDRTGSYEQYF.

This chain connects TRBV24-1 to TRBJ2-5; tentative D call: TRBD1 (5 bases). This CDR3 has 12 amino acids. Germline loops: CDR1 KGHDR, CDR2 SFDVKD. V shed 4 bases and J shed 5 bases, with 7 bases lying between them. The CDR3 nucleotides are TGTGCCACCAGTGACTACAGGGAGACCCAGTACTTC. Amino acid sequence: CATSDYRETQYF.

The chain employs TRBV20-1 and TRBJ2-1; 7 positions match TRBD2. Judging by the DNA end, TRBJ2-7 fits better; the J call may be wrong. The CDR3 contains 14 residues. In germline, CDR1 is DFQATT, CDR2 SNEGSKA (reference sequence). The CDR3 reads CSATTGGRYNEQYF. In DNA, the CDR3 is TGCAGTGCTACGACGGGAGGCAGATACAATGAGCAGTACTTC.

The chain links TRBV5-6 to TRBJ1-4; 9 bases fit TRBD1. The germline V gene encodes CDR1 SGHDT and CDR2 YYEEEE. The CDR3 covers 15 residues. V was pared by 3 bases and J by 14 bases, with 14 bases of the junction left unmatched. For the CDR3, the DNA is TGTGCCAGCAGCTCGGGACAGGGTAATAGTCGGCGGCTGTTTTTT. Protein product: CASSSGQGNSRRLFF.

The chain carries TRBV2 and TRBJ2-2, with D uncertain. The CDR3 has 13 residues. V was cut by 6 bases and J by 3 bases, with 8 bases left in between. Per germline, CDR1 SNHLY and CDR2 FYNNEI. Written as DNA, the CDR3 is TGTGCCAGCAGCCAAATTGACACCGGGGAGCTGTTTTTT. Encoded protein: CASSQIDTGELFF.

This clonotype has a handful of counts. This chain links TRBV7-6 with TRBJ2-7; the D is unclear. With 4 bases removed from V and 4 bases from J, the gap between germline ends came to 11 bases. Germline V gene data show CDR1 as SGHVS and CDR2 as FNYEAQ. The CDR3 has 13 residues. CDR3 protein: CASSSQLGYEQYF. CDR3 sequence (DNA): TGTGCCAGCAGCTCTCAACTGGGATACGAGCAGTACTTC. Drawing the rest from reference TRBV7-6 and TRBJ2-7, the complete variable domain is GAGVSQSPRYKVTKRGQDVALRCDPISGHVSLYWYRQALGQGPEFLTYFNYEAQQDKSGLPNDRFSAERPEGSISTLTIQRTEQRDSAMYRCASSSQLGYEQYFGPGTRLTVT.

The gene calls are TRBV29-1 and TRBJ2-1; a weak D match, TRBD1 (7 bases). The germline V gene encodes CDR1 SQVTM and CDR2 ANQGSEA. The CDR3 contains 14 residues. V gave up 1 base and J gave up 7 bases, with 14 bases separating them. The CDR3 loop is CSVEAQGGRNEQFF. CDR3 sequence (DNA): TGCAGCGTTGAAGCCCAGGGGGGTAGAAATGAGCAGTTCTTC.